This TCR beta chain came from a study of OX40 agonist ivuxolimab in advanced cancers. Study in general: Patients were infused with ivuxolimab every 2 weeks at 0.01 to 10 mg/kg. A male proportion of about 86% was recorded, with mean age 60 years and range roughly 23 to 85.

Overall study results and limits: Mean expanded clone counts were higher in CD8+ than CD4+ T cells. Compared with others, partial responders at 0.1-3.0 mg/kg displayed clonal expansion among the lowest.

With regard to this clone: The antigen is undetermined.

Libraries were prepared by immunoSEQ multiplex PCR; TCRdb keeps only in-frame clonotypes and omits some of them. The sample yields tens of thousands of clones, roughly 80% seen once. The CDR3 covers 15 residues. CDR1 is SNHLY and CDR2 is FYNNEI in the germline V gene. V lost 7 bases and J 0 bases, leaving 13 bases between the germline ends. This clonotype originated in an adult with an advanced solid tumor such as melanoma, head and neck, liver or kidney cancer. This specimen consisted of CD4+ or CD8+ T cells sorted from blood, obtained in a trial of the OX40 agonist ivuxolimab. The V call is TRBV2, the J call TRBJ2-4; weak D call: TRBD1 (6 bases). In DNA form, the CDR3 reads TGTGCCAGCACCGGACAGAATTTAGCCAAAAACATTCAGTACTTC. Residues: CASTGQNLAKNIQYF.